Listed here are 7 T cell receptor beta chains from one sample, sequenced in a study of shared clonotypes between healthy human individuals. TCRdb's copy holds only in-frame clones and misses some; the assay was immunoSEQ multiplex PCR. The data contain a few hundred thousand clones, around 76% of them singletons. The sample consisted of PBMCs. These receptors all come from a woman in her forties in good health. Some clones in this sample may be carry-over from other donors' samples.

This chain joins TRBV6-6 and TRBJ1-1; no definite D call. The CDR3 runs to 14 residues. Trimming pared 6 bases from V and 0 bases from J, leaving 11 bases between. Germline V gives CDR1 MNHNY, CDR2 SVGAGI (reference sequence). CDR3 region: CASRSDKVNTEAFF. The CDR3 DNA is TGTGCCAGCAGGTCAGACAAGGTGAACACTGAAGCTTTCTTT.

The chain joins TRBV13 to TRBJ1-6; perhaps TRBD1 as D (5 bases). V lost 3 bases to trimming and J lost 0 bases, with 15 bases between them. The CDR3 extends over 18 amino acids. Per the germline V gene, CDR1 is PRHDT and CDR2 is FYEKMQ (reference sequence). CDR3 loop: CASSFTGGLSSYNSPLHF. Written as DNA, the CDR3 is TGTGCCAGCAGCTTCACCGGGGGATTAAGCTCCTATAATTCACCCCTCCACTTT.

This clone was counted once. The chain couples TRBV5-1 to TRBJ2-3; 10 nucleotides agree with TRBD1. V trimming: 0 bases; J trimming: 4 bases; junction bases outside the gene matches: 2. The CDR3 runs to 15 residues. Germline loops: CDR1 SGHRS, CDR2 YFSETQ. CDR3 residues: CASSLEGQGPDTQYF. The CDR3 nucleotides are TGCGCCAGCAGCTTGGAGGGACAGGGGCCAGATACGCAGTATTTT.

In regard to this clone: A clone one base away is much larger, so this may be a read error. The V gene is TRBV5-6, the J gene TRBJ2-5, with 7 nucleotides matching TRBD1. The CDR3 is made up of 13 amino acids. The germline V gene encodes CDR1 SGHDT and CDR2 YYEEEE. CDR3 coding DNA: TGTGCCAGCAGTCGGACAGGCTGGGAGACCCGGTACTTC. Translated: CASSRTGWETRYF.

This chain joins TRBV20-1 and TRBJ1-2; D remains unclear. CDR1 and CDR2 (germline): DFQATT, SNEGSKA (reference sequence). This CDR3 spans 11 amino acids. Trimming took off 7 bases at V and 8 bases at J, with 14 bases between the two ends. Here the CDR3 reads CSVGNRRGYTF. The DNA of the CDR3 is TGCAGTGTCGGAAATAGGAGGGGCTACACCTTC.

The gene calls are TRBV6-5 and TRBJ1-1; 11 bases line up with TRBD1. This CDR3 comprises 14 residues. Germline values: CDR1 MNHEY, CDR2 SVGAGI. The V gene end was trimmed by 6 bases and the J gene end by 4 bases; junction bases not matched to a gene: 4. The chain's CDR3 is CASRGQGAGTEAFF. The CDR3 bases are TGTGCCAGCAGAGGACAGGGGGCCGGCACTGAAGCTTTCTTT.

In its sample, this clone was seen once. At one of its ends the junction is not consistent with the germline gene, which may arise from a read error. The rearrangement uses TRBV7-3 and TRBJ2-3; a possible D gene is TRBD1 (5 bases). Germline V gene sequence: CDR1 SGHTA, CDR2 FQGTGA. This CDR3 contains 15 residues. The CDR3 reads CATSRGHPDTDTQYF. Written as DNA, the CDR3 is TGTGCCACCAGCCGTGGACATCCCGACACAGATACGCAGTATTTT. Full variable domain (outside the CDR3, taken from reference TRBV7-3 and TRBJ2-3): GAGVSQTPSNKVTEKGKYVELRCDPISGHTALYWYRQSLGQGPEFLIYFQGTGAADDSGLPNDRFFAVRPEGSVSTLKIQRTERGDSAVYLCATSRGHPDTDTQYFGPGTRLTVL.